This paragraph covers one T cell receptor (beta chain) sequence. This specimen belongs to a study of T cell responses to AZD1222 COVID-19 vaccine. Some clones are missing from TCRdb's copy, which holds only in-frame ones; the method was immunoSEQ multiplex PCR. The data hold about 150,000 clones, with 85% to 90% observed a single time. Germline V lookup: CDR1 SGHNT, CDR2 YYREEE (reference sequence). There are 12 residues in the CDR3. Deletions cut 5 bases from V and 5 bases from J, with 11 bases between. The V and J genes are TRBV5-4 and TRBJ2-7; D might be TRBD1 (6 bases). The receptor was derived from an adult in good health. The source was peripheral blood, collected on day 0 of AZD1222 vaccination. CDR3 DNA: TGTGCCAGCAGTACCACAGGGCACGAGCAGTACTTC. This sequence encodes CASSTTGHEQYF.